These 30 T cell receptor beta chains share one sample of origin, sequenced in a study of blood T cell repertoires in COVID-19. Here immunoSEQ multiplex PCR was the method, and the copy in TCRdb shows in-frame clones only, minus some. The sample includes about 200,000 clones, roughly 75% seen only once; the top ten take 5.5%. Specimen: peripheral blood. The origin of the receptors is an older woman with acute or convalescent COVID-19.

A note on this clone: Different DNA sequences within this sample yield the same CDR3. The genes are TRBV11-2 and TRBJ2-7; 8 nucleotides line up with TRBD2. CDR3 length: 15 residues. Germline assignment: CDR1 SGHAT and CDR2 FQNNGV. Trimming cost V 1 base and J 1 base; bases outside gene matches: 3. CDR3 nucleotides: TGTGCCAGCAGCTTAGGGCTAGCGGGTTCCTACGAGCAGTACTTC. This codes for CASSLGLAGSYEQYF.

The CDR3, as DNA: TGCAGCGTTGAAGTAACAGGGATGTTCTTC. Encoded protein: CSVEVTGMFF. This chain connects TRBV29-1 to TRBJ2-1, with D perhaps matching TRBD1 (6 bases). With 1 base removed from V and 15 bases from J, the gap between germline ends came to 10 bases. This CDR3 region has 10 residues. Per the germline V gene, CDR1 is SQVTM and CDR2 is ANQGSEA.

The gene calls are TRBV11-1 and TRBJ2-7; 8 bases are a match to TRBD2. Losses at the gene ends were 3 bases for V and 2 bases for J; bases not matched to a gene: 6. The germline V gene encodes CDR1 SGHAT and CDR2 FQDESV (reference sequence). The CDR3 consists of 15 residues. CDR3 amino acids: CASSFGRGGTYEQYF. CDR3 DNA: TGTGCCAGCAGCTTCGGCCGGGGGGGAACCTACGAGCAGTACTTC. The full variable domain, completed using reference TRBV11-1 and TRBJ2-7, is EAEVAQSPRYKITEKSQAVAFWCDPISGHATLYWYRQILGQGPELLVQFQDESVVDDSQLPKDRFSAERLKGVDSTLKIQPAELGDSAMYLCASSFGRGGTYEQYFGPGTRLTVT.

The count of this clone is one. This chain joins TRBV4-1 and TRBJ2-2; 10 bases match TRBD2. Germline lookup yields CDR1 MGHRA and CDR2 YSYEKL. V trimming: 0 bases; J trimming: 5 bases; junction bases outside the gene matches: 9. The CDR3 is 18 residues long. The CDR3 DNA is TGCGCCAGCAGCCAAGAAGGGCTAGCGGGAGTAAGAACCGGGGAGCTGTTTTTT. Translation: CASSQEGLAGVRTGELFF.

V usage is TRBV7-8 and J usage is TRBJ2-4, with 7 bases that match TRBD1. V was clipped by 3 bases and J by 3 bases; unmatched bases: 2. The germline V gene has CDR1 SGHVS and CDR2 FQNEAQ. The CDR3 sequence is 14 residues long. The chain's CDR3 is CASSLNRGKNIQYF. The CDR3 nucleotides read TGTGCCAGCAGCTTGAACAGGGGCAAAAACATTCAGTACTTC.

The chain has TRBV5-4 and TRBJ2-7; tentative D call: TRBD2 (5 bases). CDR1 and CDR2 from the germline V gene are SGHNT and YYREEE (reference sequence). V dropped 0 bases and J dropped 3 bases, with 13 bases sitting between them. The CDR3 spans 15 residues. The CDR3 nucleotides are TGTGCCAGCAGCTTGGCCGTCGGAGCGGACTACGAGCAGTACTTC. Its translation: CASSLAVGADYEQYF. Combining the CDR3 with reference TRBV5-4 and TRBJ2-7 gives the whole variable domain ETGVTQSPTHLIKTRGQQVTLRCSSQSGHNTVSWYQQALGQGPQFIFQYYREEENGRGNFPPRFSGLQFPNYSSELNVNALELDDSALYLCASSLAVGADYEQYFGPGTRLTVT.

The genes are TRBV19 and TRBJ1-1; TRBD1 agrees at 8 bases. The V and J ends lost 3 bases and 4 bases, in that order; junction bases with no gene match: 7. Germline V gene data show CDR1 as LNHDA and CDR2 as SQIVND (reference sequence). The CDR3 is made up of 15 amino acids. The CDR3 bases are TGTGCCAGTAGTATTATTGGACAGGGTGGCACTGAAGCTTTCTTT. It specifies CASSIIGQGGTEAFF.

The gene calls are TRBV5-1 and TRBJ1-5; D is unresolved. CDR1 is SGHRS, CDR2 YFSETQ, per germline. Trimming cost V 1 base and J 3 bases, with 5 bases left between them. The CDR3 totals 13 residues. CDR3 nucleotide sequence: TGCGCCAGCAGCTTGCGTCCCAATCAGCCCCAGCATTTT. It encodes CASSLRPNQPQHF.

A few counts support this clone. This chain connects TRBV3-1 (or the pseudogene TRBV3-2) to TRBJ2-4; a possible D gene is TRBD1 (5 bases). Germline lookup yields CDR1 LGHDT and CDR2 YNNKEL (reference sequence). This CDR3 has 17 residues. V lost 1 base and J 0 bases, leaving 13 bases between the germline ends. The DNA of the CDR3 is TGTGCCAGCAGCCAAGCCCCAGGGTCCCTAGCCAAAAACATTCAGTACTTC. Its translation is CASSQAPGSLAKNIQYF.

The chain carries TRBV4-1 and TRBJ1-3; TRBD1 agrees at 8 bases. CDR3 size: 16 residues. Germline V gene sequence: CDR1 MGHRA, CDR2 YSYEKL. Trimming at V came to 1 base and at J to 1 base, leaving 3 bases not matched to a gene. In nucleotides, the CDR3 is TGCGCCAGCAGCCAAGGCGGGACAGGTTCTGGAAACACCATATATTTT. Translation gives CASSQGGTGSGNTIYF.

The chain links TRBV2 to TRBJ2-7; tentative D call: TRBD1 (5 bases). The CDR3 sequence is 16 residues long. CDR1 is SNHLY, CDR2 FYNNEI, per germline. V was shortened by 6 bases and J by 7 bases, with 25 bases between the two germline ends. Here the CDR3 reads CASSPTRTRVGLEQYF. The CDR3 nucleotides read TGTGCCAGCAGCCCAACCCGGACACGTGTGGGATTGGAGCAGTACTTC.

The chain has TRBV2 and TRBJ2-1, with 12 bases identical to TRBD2. CDR1 and CDR2 from the germline V gene are SNHLY and FYNNEI. The CDR3 consists of 14 residues. V dropped 4 bases and J dropped 7; count of bases not matched to a gene: 2. The CDR3 DNA reads TGTGCCAGCAGTGCGACTAGCGGGAGTAATGAGCAGTTCTTC. This codes for CASSATSGSNEQFF.

This clone was seen a single time. The rearrangement uses TRBV20-1 and TRBJ2-3, with 7 bases that match TRBD2. J was trimmed by 13 bases and V by 6 bases; bases with no gene match: 10. The CDR3 contains 11 residues. CDR1 is DFQATT, CDR2 SNEGSKA, per germline (reference sequence). CDR3 loop: CSAPLGGKEYF. CDR3 DNA sequence: TGCAGTGCCCCTCTCGGGGGGAAGGAGTATTTT.

The count of this clone is one. This sequence joins TRBV2 and TRBJ1-5; 9 nucleotides align to TRBD1. Looked up from germline, CDR1 is SNHLY and CDR2 is FYNNEI. With V trimmed by 5 bases and J by 7 bases, 15 bases remained unmatched. The CDR3 covers 17 residues. Here the CDR3 reads CASSSTGGGSLGQPQHF. CDR3 nucleotide sequence: TGTGCCAGCAGTTCAACAGGGGGCGGGAGCCTTGGGCAGCCCCAGCATTTT.

V usage is TRBV3-1 (or the pseudogene TRBV3-2) and J usage is TRBJ1-1, with D maybe TRBD1 (5 bases). The CDR3 runs 13 residues. The germline V gene encodes CDR1 LGHDT and CDR2 YNNKEL (reference sequence). Trimming cost V 5 bases and J 2 bases, with 9 bases left between them. Written as DNA, the CDR3 is TGTGCCAGCAGCTTCGACAGAAACACTGAAGCTTTCTTT. Amino acid sequence: CASSFDRNTEAFF.

The V and J genes are TRBV3-1 (or the pseudogene TRBV3-2) and TRBJ2-2; the D is unclear. This CDR3 spans 13 amino acids. Per the germline V gene, CDR1 is LGHDT and CDR2 is YNNKEL (reference sequence). Trimming removed 2 bases at V and 6 bases at J, with 7 bases between. The CDR3 DNA sequence: TGTGCCAGCAGCCAACAGAGGTCCGGGGAGCTGTTTTTT. As protein: CASSQQRSGELFF.

This clone has just a few counts. This sequence joins TRBV12-3 or TRBV12-4 and TRBJ2-7; no clear D. This CDR3 is 12 amino acids long. V was trimmed by 4 bases and J by 2 bases, leaving 6 bases between them. Here the CDR3 reads CASSSLPYEQYF. CDR3 in DNA: TGTGCCAGCAGTTCCCTCCCCTACGAGCAGTACTTC.

The sample holds a few counts of this clone. The genes are TRBV5-1 and TRBJ2-1, with 8 positions matching TRBD1. The germline CDR1 and CDR2 sequences are SGHRS and YFSETQ. V gave up 4 bases and J gave up 1 base; unmatched junction bases: 4. The CDR3 totals 15 residues. This chain's CDR3 is CASSLGQGSYNEQFF. The CDR3 bases are TGCGCCAGCAGCCTCGGACAGGGTTCCTACAATGAGCAGTTCTTC.

A remark on this clone: The sample holds other DNA sequences that translate to the same CDR3. DNA of the CDR3: TGTGCCAGCAGCGTCGGGACAGGTTACAATGAGCAGTTCTTC. Translating it yields CASSVGTGYNEQFF. V and J are TRBV9 and TRBJ2-1, with 8 bases that match TRBD1. Germline V gene data show CDR1 as SGDLS and CDR2 as YYNGEE. V lost 2 bases and J lost 4; bases outside the gene matches: 2. This CDR3 is 14 amino acids long.

V usage is TRBV29-1 and J usage is TRBJ2-7; tentative D call: TRBD2 (6 bases). Deletions cut 0 bases from V and 7 bases from J, with 13 bases between. The CDR3 is 13 residues long. Germline CDR1 reads SQVTM; CDR2 reads ANQGSEA. The CDR3 region is CSVEDHIAEEQYF. The CDR3 coding sequence is TGCAGCGTTGAAGATCACATAGCGGAAGAGCAGTACTTC.

The V call is TRBV28, the J call TRBJ2-7; 9 positions match TRBD2. This CDR3 has 14 residues. CDR1 and CDR2 (germline): MDHEN, SYDVKM. The junction had 5 bases not matched to a gene; V was cut back by 2 bases and J by 6 bases. The CDR3: CASSLAGGRSEQYF. In nucleotides, the CDR3 is TGTGCCAGCAGTTTAGCGGGAGGGCGATCCGAGCAGTACTTC.

J is TRBJ1-2 and V is TRBV6-5; the match to TRBD1 covers 7 bases. Germline CDR1 and CDR2: MNHEY and SVGAGI. V trimming: 7 bases; J trimming: 2 bases; junction bases outside the gene matches: 10. The CDR3 spans 15 residues. The CDR3: CASISGGHFNYGYTF. The CDR3 region has the DNA TGTGCCAGCATTTCAGGGGGACACTTCAACTATGGCTACACCTTC.

The chain is built from TRBV3-1 (or the pseudogene TRBV3-2) and TRBJ1-2, with D hard to call. Trimming left V 1 base short and J 4 bases short, with 10 bases between. The CDR3 length is 14 residues. Germline-derived CDR1 and CDR2 are LGHDT and YNNKEL (reference sequence). The CDR3 DNA reads as TGTGCCAGCAGCCAAGGGCGGTTGGGCTATGGCTACACCTTC. This encodes CASSQGRLGYGYTF.

This chain connects TRBV7-9 to TRBJ1-2, with no clear D. This CDR3 is 12 amino acids long. V was trimmed by 1 base and J by 12 bases, leaving 12 bases between them. CDR1 SEHNR and CDR2 FQNEAQ come from the germline V gene (reference sequence). CDR3 sequence: CASSLEIAGNTF. In DNA, the CDR3 is TGTGCCAGCAGCTTAGAAATTGCGGGGAACACCTTC.

V and J are TRBV9 and TRBJ1-2; the D gene is possibly TRBD1 (6 bases). From germline, CDR1 is SGDLS and CDR2 YYNGEE. The CDR3 spans 14 residues. V lost 4 bases, J lost 9 bases, and 19 bases lay in between. The CDR3 DNA sequence: TGTGCCAGCAGCACCCGGACAGCAGGCACTAGCTACACCTTC. Translating gives CASSTRTAGTSYTF.

This chain connects TRBV18 to TRBJ1-1; D may be TRBD1 (5 bases). Germline V gene lookup returns CDR1 KGHSH and CDR2 LQKENI. This CDR3 is built from 13 residues. The V gene lost 3 bases and the J gene lost 5 bases, with 10 bases spanning the gap. The CDR3 reads CASSPLGATEAFF. The CDR3 region has the DNA TGTGCCAGCTCACCCCTAGGGGCAACTGAAGCTTTCTTT.

Of note for this clone: In the same sample, other DNA sequences code for this CDR3. The rearrangement links TRBV18 to TRBJ1-1; D uncertain. Germline CDR1 KGHSH, CDR2 LQKENI. The CDR3 contains 14 residues. V lost 2 bases and J lost 1, with 8 bases in between. The DNA of the CDR3 is TGTGCCAGCTCACCATCTACCGGGAACACTGAAGCTTTCTTT. It is translated as CASSPSTGNTEAFF. Combining the CDR3 with reference TRBV18 and TRBJ1-1 gives the whole variable domain NAGVMQNPRHLVRRRGQEARLRCSPMKGHSHVYWYRQLPEEGLKFMVYLQKENIIDESGMPKERFSAEFPKEGPSILRIQQVVRGDSAAYFCASSPSTGNTEAFFGQGTRLTVV.

This chain connects TRBV7-3 to TRBJ1-5; weak D call: TRBD1 (6 bases). Germline V lookup: CDR1 SGHTA, CDR2 FQGTGA. The CDR3 runs to 20 residues. The V end lost 2 bases, the J end lost 0 bases, and 23 bases lay between the germline ends. The CDR3 here is CASSLGPQGTIPVSNQPQHF. Here the CDR3 DNA reads TGTGCCAGCAGCTTAGGCCCCCAGGGGACAATCCCGGTTAGCAATCAGCCCCAGCATTTT.

This clone showed up just once. The chain combines TRBV3-1 (or the pseudogene TRBV3-2) with TRBJ1-1; possible D gene TRBD1, 5 bases. Germline assignment: CDR1 LGHDT and CDR2 YNNKEL (reference sequence). V was trimmed by 11 bases and J by 5 bases, leaving 18 bases between them. The CDR3 loop spans 13 amino acids. The CDR3 nucleotides are TGTGCCGCCCGGCCGGGGGGGGGAACTGAAGCTTTCTTT. This codes for CAARPGGGTEAFF.

The J gene is TRBJ2-7, the V gene TRBV27; TRBD1 might be the D (7 bases). CDR1 and CDR2 (germline): MNHEY, SMNVEV (reference sequence). This CDR3 has 15 amino acids. With 0 bases removed from V and 3 bases from J, the gap between germline ends came to 12 bases. CDR3 residues: CASSLSAGQNYEQYF. The CDR3 DNA follows: TGTGCCAGCAGTTTATCGGCGGGACAGAACTACGAGCAGTACTTC.